This TCR beta chain was sequenced for a study of response to subunit inactivated influenza vaccine. Via MiXCR, TCRdb re-called the RT-PCR reads, giving one row per CDR3 protein. Found here are 500,000 or so distinct CDR3 sequences, about 15% of them singletons; the top ten hold roughly 3.1%. This clonotype occurred many times. Its matching antigen is unknown. Study findings and constraints: Authors suggested seasonal influenza vaccinations each recruit few new T cells.

Unmatched junction bases numbered 12, after V lost 6 bases and J lost 4 bases. This CDR3 comprises 16 residues. CDR1 ENHRY and CDR2 SYGVKD come from the germline V gene. The chain combines TRBV10-3 with TRBJ2-3, with TRBD2 identical over 8 bases. The sequence came from a man between 50 and 75 years old who received an inactivated influenza vaccine. The sample consisted of CD4+ T cells sorted from PBMCs, taken less than 25 months after vaccination. In DNA, the CDR3 is TGTGCCATCAGCCTGGGGACTAGAAGAGCCGCAGATACGCAGTATTTT. As protein: CAISLGTRRAADTQYF.